One and the same sample provided the 2 T cell receptor beta chains below, sequenced in a study of blood T cell repertoires in COVID-19. The repertoire was sequenced with immunoSEQ multiplex PCR; TCRdb's copy has only in-frame clones and lacks some. The table shows about 440,000 clones, with 80% to 90% occurring only once. The sample comprised peripheral blood. The receptors come from a woman aged 25-40 years with acute or convalescent COVID-19.

This clone occurred once. The chain joins TRBV7-6 to TRBJ2-5; maybe TRBD1 (5 bases). The CDR3 extends over 15 amino acids. The V gene lost 3 bases and the J gene lost 3 bases, with 14 bases spanning the gap. CDR1 is SGHVS and CDR2 is FNYEAQ in the germline V gene. The CDR3 protein is CASSLFPGSKETQYF. As DNA, the CDR3 is TGTGCCAGCAGCTTGTTCCCAGGGTCGAAAGAGACCCAGTACTTC. The full variable domain, with the rest looked up from reference TRBV7-6 and TRBJ2-5, is GAGVSQSPRYKVTKRGQDVALRCDPISGHVSLYWYRQALGQGPEFLTYFNYEAQQDKSGLPNDRFSAERPEGSISTLTIQRTEQRDSAMYRCASSLFPGSKETQYFGPGTRLLVL.

This clone came up once. V usage is TRBV6-1 and J usage is TRBJ1-2, with D hard to call. V was cut by 0 bases and J by 4 bases, with 15 bases left in between. The CDR3 totals 16 residues. From germline, CDR1 is MNHNS and CDR2 SASEGT. CDR3 amino acids: CASSEAFWGEGYGYTF. The DNA of the CDR3 is TGTGCCAGCAGTGAAGCATTTTGGGGAGAAGGCTATGGCTACACCTTC.